The clone carrying this TCR beta chain was seen many times. Its antigen remains unidentified. This sample was taken from a study of spatial heterogeneity in lung cancer. Overall study findings and caveats: Counts that tracked tumor mutation counts were those of expanded intratumoral alpha and beta TCRs.

As for time point: sample taken at primary tumor resection. TCRdb used MiXCR to reprocess the 5' RACE reads, holding one entry per CDR3 protein. The table has tens of thousands of distinct CDR3 sequences, more than 4.5% seen once; the top ten hold roughly 9.9%. The sequence derives from a male donor with early-stage non-small cell lung cancer. Here the sequenced sample was lung tumor tissue, taken at surgery.

CDR3 sequence (DNA): TGTGCCAGCAGTTACTCTATGCAAGATACGCAGTATTTT. Translating gives CASSYSMQDTQYF. This chain uses TRBV6-2 or TRBV6-3 with TRBJ2-3; D not resolved. The germline V gene encodes CDR1 MNHEY and CDR2 SVGEGT. The CDR3 totals 13 residues. Trimming removed 0 bases at V and 5 bases at J, with 6 bases between.